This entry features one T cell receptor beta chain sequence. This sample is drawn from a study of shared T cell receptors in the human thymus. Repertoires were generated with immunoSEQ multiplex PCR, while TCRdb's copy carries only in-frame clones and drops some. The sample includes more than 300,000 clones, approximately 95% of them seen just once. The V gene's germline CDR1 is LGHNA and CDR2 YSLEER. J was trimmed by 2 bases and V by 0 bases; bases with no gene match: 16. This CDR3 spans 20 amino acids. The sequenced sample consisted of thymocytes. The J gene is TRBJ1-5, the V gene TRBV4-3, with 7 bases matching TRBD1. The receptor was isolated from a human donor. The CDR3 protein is CASSQEDGTITGVGNQPQHF. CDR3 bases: TGCGCCAGCAGCCAAGAAGACGGAACCATAACAGGGGTGGGCAATCAGCCCCAGCATTTT.